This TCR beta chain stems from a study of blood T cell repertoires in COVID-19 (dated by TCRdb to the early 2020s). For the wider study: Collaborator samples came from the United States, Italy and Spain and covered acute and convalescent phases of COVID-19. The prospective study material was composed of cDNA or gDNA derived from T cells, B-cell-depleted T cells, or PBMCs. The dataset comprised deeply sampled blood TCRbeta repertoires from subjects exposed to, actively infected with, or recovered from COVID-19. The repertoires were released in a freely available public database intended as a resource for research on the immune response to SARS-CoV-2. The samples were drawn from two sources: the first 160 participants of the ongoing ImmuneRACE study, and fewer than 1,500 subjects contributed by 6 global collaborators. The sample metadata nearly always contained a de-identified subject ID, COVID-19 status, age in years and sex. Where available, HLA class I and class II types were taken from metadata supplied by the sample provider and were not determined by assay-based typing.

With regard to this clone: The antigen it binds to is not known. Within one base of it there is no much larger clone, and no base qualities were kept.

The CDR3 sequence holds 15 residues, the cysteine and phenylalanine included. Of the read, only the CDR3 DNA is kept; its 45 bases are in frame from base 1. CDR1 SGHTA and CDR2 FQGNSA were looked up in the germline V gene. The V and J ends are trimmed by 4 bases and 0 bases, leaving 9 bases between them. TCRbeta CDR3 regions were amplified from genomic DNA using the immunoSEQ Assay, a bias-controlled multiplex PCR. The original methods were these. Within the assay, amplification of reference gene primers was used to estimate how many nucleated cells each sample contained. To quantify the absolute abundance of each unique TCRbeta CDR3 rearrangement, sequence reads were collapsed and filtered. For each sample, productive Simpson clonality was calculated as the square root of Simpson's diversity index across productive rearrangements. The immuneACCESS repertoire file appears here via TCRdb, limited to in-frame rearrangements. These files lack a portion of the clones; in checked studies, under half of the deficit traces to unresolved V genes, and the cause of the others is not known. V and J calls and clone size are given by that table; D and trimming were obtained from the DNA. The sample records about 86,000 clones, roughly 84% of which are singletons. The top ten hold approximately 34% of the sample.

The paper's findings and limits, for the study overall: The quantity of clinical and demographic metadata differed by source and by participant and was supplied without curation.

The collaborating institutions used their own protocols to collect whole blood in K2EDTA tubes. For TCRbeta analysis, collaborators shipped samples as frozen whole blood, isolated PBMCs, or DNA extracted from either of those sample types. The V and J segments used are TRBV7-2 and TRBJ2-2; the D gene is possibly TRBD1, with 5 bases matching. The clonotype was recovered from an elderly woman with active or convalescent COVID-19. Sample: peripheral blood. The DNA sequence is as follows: TGTGCCAGCAGCTCCGACAGCCCGAACACCGGGGAGCTGTTTTTT. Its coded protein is CASSSDSPNTGELFF.